This T cell receptor beta chain is drawn from a study of cytomegalovirus exposure and HLA in healthy donors. Vbeta (60) and Jbeta (13) primers were used in the PCR. Clones were read by immunoSEQ multiplex PCR, and TCRdb kept only the in-frame ones, dropping some. The sample gives 190,000 or so clones, approximately 78% of which show up once; 5.5% to 7% is in the top ten. The germline gives CDR1 SNHLY, CDR2 FYNNEI. With V trimmed by 6 bases and J by 4 bases, 1 base remained unmatched. CDR3 size: 12 residues. V gene TRBV2 combines with J gene TRBJ2-5; 8 positions agree with TRBD2. The sequenced sample was PBMCs. The receptor was isolated from a woman in her forties or fifties in good health and CMV-seropositive. The CDR3 DNA follows: TGTGCCAGCAGGCTAGCGGGAGAGACCCAGTACTTC. This codes for CASRLAGETQYF.